These T cell receptor beta chains were read from a single sample in a study of blood T cell repertoires in COVID-19. The protocol was immunoSEQ multiplex PCR, while the TCRdb copy is restricted to in-frame clones and leaves out a portion. The sample has approximately 300,000 clones, 90% to 95% seen once; the top ten hold about 4%. Specimen: PBMCs or T cells enriched from blood (not recorded which). These receptors were collected from a woman aged 25 to 39 who had been exposed to COVID-19. Both conserved end residues are part of each CDR3. Each record gives: D gene, J gene, CDR3 length, clone size, V gene, CDR3 DNA, CDR3 protein. A D gene is named only where the DNA matches it firmly. Clone size appears in some rows only: once, few, many, or a class for an expanded clone.

D: -
J: TRBJ1-1
length: 14
size: -
V: TRBV7-2
DNA: TGTGCCAGCAGTCACCAGGGGCCCAACACTGAAGCTTTCTTT
CDR3: CASSHQGPNTEAFF

D: -
J: TRBJ1-1
length: 13
size: -
V: TRBV7-2
DNA: TGTGCCAGCCGACCCCGGAGGCTTGCTGAAGCTTTCTTT
CDR3: CASRPRRLAEAFF

D: TRBD2
J: TRBJ2-7
length: 14
size: once
V: TRBV4-2
DNA: TGTGCCAGCAGCCAGGGGACTAGCTCCTACGAGCAGTACTTC
CDR3: CASSQGTSSYEQYF

D: -
J: TRBJ1-1
length: 16
size: -
V: TRBV13
DNA: TGTGCCAGCAGCCGTGGTTTGTCAGGGGTTGGGACTGAAGCTTTCTTT
CDR3: CASSRGLSGVGTEAFF

D: -
J: TRBJ1-2
length: 12
size: few
V: TRBV12-3/TRBV12-4
DNA: TGTGCCAGCAGTCCGGGGGGAGGGGGGAATACCTTC
CDR3: CASSPGGGGNTF

D: -
J: TRBJ1-1
length: 14
size: -
V: TRBV30
DNA: TGTGCCTCTGAGGGGGAAAGGTTAAACACTGAAGCTTTCTTT
CDR3: CASEGERLNTEAFF

D: TRBD1
J: TRBJ1-5
length: 15
size: -
V: TRBV7-2
DNA: TGTGCCAGCAGCTGGACAGGGGGCGAGGGTCAGCCCCAGCATTTT
CDR3: CASSWTGGEGQPQHF

D: TRBD2
J: TRBJ2-3
length: 16
size: -
V: TRBV7-9
DNA: TGTGCCAGCAAAAGGGTAGCGGGGGGCAGCACAGATACGCAGTATTTT
CDR3: CASKRVAGGSTDTQYF

D: TRBD1
J: TRBJ2-5
length: 13
size: -
V: TRBV12-3/TRBV12-4
DNA: TGTGCCAGCACCGGGGACAGCTCGGGGACCCAGTACTTC
CDR3: CASTGDSSGTQYF

D: -
J: TRBJ1-2
length: 14
size: -
V: TRBV5-8
DNA: TGTGCCAGCAGCTTGCGCGGCGGGAACTATGGCTACACCTTC
CDR3: CASSLRGGNYGYTF

D: TRBD1
J: TRBJ1-5
length: 23
size: -
V: TRBV24-1
DNA: TGTGCCACCAGTGATTTATCCTGGCCCCCTCGGACAGGGGGCTTTTGGAGCAATCAGCCCCAGCATTTT
CDR3: CATSDLSWPPRTGGFWSNQPQHF

D: TRBD1
J: TRBJ1-1
length: 17
size: -
V: TRBV7-7
DNA: TGTGCCAGCAGCTTAATTCCCGACAGGGCCCTGAACACTGAAGCTTTCTTT
CDR3: CASSLIPDRALNTEAFF

D: -
J: TRBJ2-1
length: 14
size: -
V: TRBV4-2
DNA: TGTGCCAGCAGCCAAGAAGGGGCCGATCCCACGCAGTTCTTC
CDR3: CASSQEGADPTQFF

D: TRBD1
J: TRBJ2-7
length: 14
size: -
V: TRBV18
DNA: TGTGCCAGCTCAACCGGGACAGCCTCCTACGAGCAGTACTTC
CDR3: CASSTGTASYEQYF

D: -
J: TRBJ1-3
length: 15
size: -
V: TRBV6-6
DNA: TGTGCCAGCAGTTCCCAGGGAGGGTCTGGAAACACCATATATTTT
CDR3: CASSSQGGSGNTIYF

D: TRBD1
J: TRBJ1-2
length: 13
size: -
V: TRBV5-8
DNA: TGTGCCAGCACCACATTCGACAGGGCTGGCTACACCTTC
CDR3: CASTTFDRAGYTF

D: TRBD2
J: TRBJ2-5
length: 15
size: -
V: TRBV9
DNA: TGTGCCAGCAGCCCTTTGACTAGCGGGGATGAGACCCAGTACTTC
CDR3: CASSPLTSGDETQYF

D: -
J: TRBJ1-2
length: 19
size: -
V: TRBV4-1
DNA: TGCGCCAGCAGCCCCCAACTAGGGGACTCCCAGGGATTTAACTATGGCTACACCTTC
CDR3: CASSPQLGDSQGFNYGYTF

D: TRBD2
J: TRBJ2-3
length: 17
size: -
V: TRBV27
DNA: TGTGCCAGCAGAATCCCCTTTGGCCGGGGGGGGACAGATACGCAGTATTTT
CDR3: CASRIPFGRGGTDTQYF

D: TRBD2
J: TRBJ2-1
length: 19
size: -
V: TRBV27
DNA: TGTGCCAGCAGTTTCTCCCTCCTAGCGGGGGGGGGACGTAGGGATGAGCAGTTCTTC
CDR3: CASSFSLLAGGGRRDEQFF

D: TRBD1
J: TRBJ2-3
length: 14
size: -
V: TRBV5-1
DNA: TGCGCCAGCAGCTTGGGACAGGGGAGAGATACGCAGTATTTT
CDR3: CASSLGQGRDTQYF

D: -
J: TRBJ1-2
length: 16
size: -
V: TRBV4-3
DNA: TGCGCCAGCAGCCAAGAATCAAGGGGGGGGAACTATGGCTACACCTTC
CDR3: CASSQESRGGNYGYTF

D: -
J: TRBJ1-1
length: 18
size: -
V: TRBV7-2
DNA: TGTGCCAGCAGCTTAAGGGGTTATGTGGGCAGGGCTGGGACTGAAGCTTTCTTT
CDR3: CASSLRGYVGRAGTEAFF

D: TRBD1
J: TRBJ1-1
length: 15
size: once
V: TRBV6-5
DNA: TGTGCCAGCAGCATTAGGGACAGGGTGGGAACTGAAGCTTTCTTT
CDR3: CASSIRDRVGTEAFF

D: -
J: TRBJ1-1
length: 13
size: -
V: TRBV30
DNA: TGTGCCTGGAAGTTTGCAGGGAACACTGAAGCTTTCTTT
CDR3: CAWKFAGNTEAFF

D: TRBD1
J: TRBJ1-6
length: 16
size: -
V: TRBV6-1
DNA: TGTGCCAGCAGTGGCGGACAGGGGGCAAATAGGAGACCCCTCCACTTT
CDR3: CASSGGQGANRRPLHF

D: TRBD2
J: TRBJ2-1
length: 15
size: few
V: TRBV7-2
DNA: TGTGCCAGCAGCATTACTCCTAGCGGGGGGATTGAGCAGTTCTTC
CDR3: CASSITPSGGIEQFF

D: -
J: TRBJ1-5
length: 13
size: -
V: TRBV7-6
DNA: TGTGCCAGCAGCTCCGACAGCTATCAGCCCCAGCATTTT
CDR3: CASSSDSYQPQHF

D: -
J: TRBJ2-3
length: 14
size: -
V: TRBV7-8
DNA: TGTGCCAGCATACCGGACTCCAACACAGATACGCAGTATTTT
CDR3: CASIPDSNTDTQYF

D: TRBD1
J: TRBJ1-4
length: 15
size: -
V: TRBV9
DNA: TGTGCCAGCAGCGAGAGGACAGGGAGGAATGAAAAACTGTTTTTT
CDR3: CASSERTGRNEKLFF

D: -
J: TRBJ1-2
length: 13
size: -
V: TRBV19
DNA: TGTGCCAGTAGGACCGCGGGGTCGTATGGCTACACCTTC
CDR3: CASRTAGSYGYTF

D: -
J: TRBJ2-1
length: 12
size: -
V: TRBV15
DNA: TGTGCCACCAGCAGGGACACCATCAGAAAGTTCTTC
CDR3: CATSRDTIRKFF

D: -
J: TRBJ2-1
length: 13
size: -
V: TRBV18
DNA: TGTGCCAGCTCACCTTCGCCGGGGGATGAGCAGTTCTTC
CDR3: CASSPSPGDEQFF

D: -
J: TRBJ2-5
length: 13
size: -
V: TRBV7-2
DNA: TGTGCCAGCAGCTTCGGCAGGGAAGAGACCCAGTACTTC
CDR3: CASSFGREETQYF

D: -
J: TRBJ1-6
length: 15
size: -
V: TRBV2
DNA: TGTGCCAGCAGTGAAGGGGCCAGGGGAAGGTCACCCCTCCACTTT
CDR3: CASSEGARGRSPLHF

D: TRBD1
J: TRBJ1-4
length: 14
size: -
V: TRBV6-5
DNA: TGTGCCAGCAGTTCTGGGACAGGGAGGGAAAAACTGTTTTTT
CDR3: CASSSGTGREKLFF

D: -
J: TRBJ2-1
length: 9
size: -
V: TRBV19
DNA: TGTGCCAGTAGCGTCGTACATGTCTTC
CDR3: CASSVVHVF

D: TRBD1
J: TRBJ2-2
length: 17
size: -
V: TRBV19
DNA: TGTGCCAGTATCCCCGGACAGGGGGCGCTTTTGACCGGGGAGCTGTTTTTT
CDR3: CASIPGQGALLTGELFF

D: TRBD1
J: TRBJ1-2
length: 15
size: -
V: TRBV5-1
DNA: TGCGCCAGCAGTCTAAGACAGGGGGGAAACTATGGCTACACCTTC
CDR3: CASSLRQGGNYGYTF

D: TRBD1
J: TRBJ1-4
length: 15
size: -
V: TRBV9
DNA: TGTGCCAGCAGCCCGTACAGGGGGAGAACCGAAAAACTGTTTTTT
CDR3: CASSPYRGRTEKLFF

D: -
J: TRBJ1-1
length: 13
size: -
V: TRBV4-2
DNA: TGTGCCAGCAGCCAAGTAACGTCTCCCTACGCTTTCTTT
CDR3: CASSQVTSPYAFF